The sequence of this TCR beta chain was determined in a study of shared clonotypes between healthy human individuals. Study-wide context: CD4 naive cells filled three plates per donor, CD4 memory three, CD8 naive two and CD8 memory one.

With respect to this clone: Its antigen is as yet unknown.

HIV-negative, healthy adults without recent acute infections or vaccinations were the donors. Nashville, Tennessee was home to all donors, who were Caucasian adults. Findings of the study overall: Shared across several donors were approximately 5% of the naive CD4 clonotypes.

TCRdb's copy holds only in-frame clones and misses some; the assay was immunoSEQ multiplex PCR. The table includes 600,000 to 750,000 clones, approximately 79% detected once. The V end was cut by 6 bases, the J end by 7 bases, with 10 bases between. This CDR3 is built from 11 residues. Germline CDR1 is SGHRS and CDR2 is YFSETQ. This TCR derives from a woman in her 30s in good health. The source material was memory CD4+ T cells sorted from blood. The subset: CD45RA-negative fraction. The chain combines TRBV5-1 with TRBJ1-2; D remains ambiguous. The CDR3 nucleotides read TGCGCCAGCACCGATGAGGGTGGCTACACCTTC. Its translation is CASTDEGGYTF. The whole variable domain, filled in from reference TRBV5-1 and TRBJ1-2, reads KAGVTQTPRYLIKTRGQQVTLSCSPISGHRSVSWYQQTPGQGLQFLFEYFSETQRNKGNFPGRFSGRQFSNSRSEMNVSTLELGDSALYLCASTDEGGYTFGSGTRLTVV.